What follows are 27 T cell receptor beta chains derived from one specimen sequenced in a study of T cells in Graves' hyperthyroidism and ophthalmopathy. Amplification of TCR beta CDR3 regions was performed using RNA transcripts as template. An initial round of RT-PCR targeting the TCR CDR3 relied on the HTBI primer set. TCRdb analysed the multiplex PCR reads with MiXCR anew, one entry per CDR3 protein. The table includes 480,000 or so distinct CDR3 sequences, 14% detected once. Sequenced sample: blood. Receptors originate from a woman aged 18-29 years with Graves' hyperthyroidism.

V is TRBV29-1 and J is TRBJ1-1; D call uncertain. Trimming removed 8 bases at V and 5 bases at J, with 12 bases between. The germline CDR1 and CDR2 sequences are SQVTM and ANQGSEA. The length of the CDR3 is 11 residues. The CDR3, as DNA: TGCAGCTCAAGTAGTGGAACTGAAGCTTTCTTT. Translated: CSSSSGTEAFF.

This chain connects TRBV29-1 to TRBJ2-3, with TRBD2 matching 13 bases. Losses at the gene ends were 6 bases for V and 4 bases for J; bases not matched to a gene: 10. The CDR3 has 16 amino acids. Germline CDR1 SQVTM, CDR2 ANQGSEA. CDR3 region: CSVDGTSGMRADTQYF. DNA for the CDR3: TGCAGCGTAGATGGGACTAGCGGGATGAGGGCAGATACGCAGTATTTT.

This clonotype was found many times. This chain connects TRBV30 to TRBJ1-1; no firm D call. CDR3 size: 12 residues. The germline V gene encodes CDR1 GTSNPN and CDR2 SVGIG (reference sequence). V lost 0 bases, J lost 4 bases, and 6 bases lay in between. The CDR3: CAWSVSPTEAFF. CDR3 DNA: TGTGCCTGGAGTGTATCACCCACTGAAGCTTTCTTT.

The chain combines TRBV7-3 with TRBJ2-3; D is perhaps TRBD1 (6 bases). The CDR3 totals 14 residues. Trimming removed 4 bases at V and 6 bases at J, with 14 bases between. Germline lookup yields CDR1 SGHTA and CDR2 FQGTGA. The CDR3 DNA reads as TGTGCCAGCAGCTCAGGGGTAGCTTCGGATACGCAGTATTTT. As protein: CASSSGVASDTQYF.

This clonotype was recorded at least ten times. This chain joins TRBV2 and TRBJ2-1, with a tentative D call TRBD2 (7 bases). This CDR3 is built from 17 residues. The germline CDR1 and CDR2 sequences are SNHLY and FYNNEI. Deletions cut 6 bases from V and 4 bases from J, with 22 bases between. The CDR3 loop reads CASRGASGNKAYNEQFF. The CDR3 nucleotides are TGTGCCAGCAGGGGGGCTAGCGGAAACAAAGCGTACAATGAGCAGTTCTTC.

V is TRBV20-1 and J is TRBJ2-7; tentative D call: TRBD2 (6 bases). The CDR3 sequence is 13 residues long. In germline, CDR1 is DFQATT, CDR2 SNEGSKA (reference sequence). Trimming removed 3 bases from V and 6 bases from J, with 15 bases in between. The CDR3 DNA follows: TGCAGTGCTAGCCTAGCGCGTCCTCCCGAGCAGTACTTC. It yields the protein CSASLARPPEQYF.

This clonotype was picked up many times. The rearrangement links TRBV19 to TRBJ2-5; the D is unclear. From germline, CDR1 is LNHDA and CDR2 SQIVND (reference sequence). V lost 2 bases to trimming and J lost 7 bases, with 14 bases between them. This CDR3 spans 14 amino acids. The DNA of the CDR3 is TGTGCCAGTAGTATAACCACCTCCGTGAGGACCCAGTACTTC. Protein: CASSITTSVRTQYF.

In its sample, this clonotype was seen many times. The chain links TRBV28 to TRBJ1-1; D is perhaps TRBD1 (6 bases). This CDR3 comprises 13 residues. Trimming pared 3 bases from V and 5 bases from J, leaving 10 bases between. Germline V lookup: CDR1 MDHEN, CDR2 SYDVKM. In DNA form, the CDR3 reads TGTGCCAGCAGTTTCACAGGGTGGACTGAAGCTTTCTTT. This translates into CASSFTGWTEAFF.

A word on this clonotype: Being one base from a much bigger clone, this may be a read error. This rearrangement joins TRBV19 to TRBJ1-1; D may be TRBD1 (6 bases). The CDR3 length is 15 residues. Germline values: CDR1 LNHDA, CDR2 SQIVND (reference sequence). V gave up 7 bases and J gave up 3 bases, with 18 bases separating them. The CDR3 DNA is TGTGCCAGTATGCACCGGGACACACTGCACACTGAAGCTTTCTTT. It yields the protein CASMHRDTLHTEAFF. Full variable domain (outside the CDR3, taken from reference TRBV19 and TRBJ1-1): DGGITQSPKYLFRKEGQNVTLSCEQNLNHDAMYWYRQDPGQGLRLIYYSQIVNDFQKGDIAEGYSVSREKKESFPLTVTSAQKNPTAFYLCASMHRDTLHTEAFFGQGTRLTVV.

This clonotype showed up many times. The V and J genes are TRBV20-1 and TRBJ2-3; D gene uncertain. The CDR3 loop spans 12 amino acids. Germline CDR1 DFQATT, CDR2 SNEGSKA (reference sequence). Trimming cost V 5 bases and J 4 bases, with 10 bases left between them. The CDR3 DNA follows: TGCAGTGCTCATGCGAGCTCAGATACGCAGTATTTT. It yields the protein CSAHASSDTQYF.

This clonotype was recorded many times. The V and J genes are TRBV11-2 and TRBJ2-1; 8 positions match TRBD2. CDR1 is SGHAT and CDR2 is FQNNGV in the germline V gene. The V segment lost 3 bases and the J segment 6 bases; nucleotides outside the gene matches: 4. This CDR3 is 14 amino acids long. The CDR3 DNA reads TGTGCCAGCAGCTTTCGAGGGACTAGCAATGAGCAGTTCTTC. Translating gives CASSFRGTSNEQFF.

About this clonotype: A junction end diverges from the germline sequence, so it may reflect a read error. The chain uses TRBV6-5 and TRBJ2-3; TRBD2 aligns across 7 bases. Germline values: CDR1 MNHEY, CDR2 SVGAGI. The CDR3 loop spans 15 amino acids. This CDR3 is CASSYSLTSTGTQYF. The CDR3 DNA reads as TGTGCCAGCAGTTACTCACTGACTAGCACAGGTACGCAGTATTTT.

This clonotype was seen ten or more times. The V and J genes are TRBV5-1 and TRBJ1-1; no clear D gene. The length of the CDR3 is 14 residues. CDR1 and CDR2 from the germline V gene are SGHRS and YFSETQ. Between the trimmed V and J ends, which lost 0 bases and 1 base, there was a span of 7 bases. The CDR3 reads CASSLDNRNTEAFF. CDR3 nucleotides: TGCGCCAGCAGCTTGGACAACCGGAACACTGAAGCTTTCTTT. The whole variable domain, remainder taken from reference TRBV5-1 and TRBJ1-1, is KAGVTQTPRYLIKTRGQQVTLSCSPISGHRSVSWYQQTPGQGLQFLFEYFSETQRNKGNFPGRFSGRQFSNSRSEMNVSTLELGDSALYLCASSLDNRNTEAFFGQGTRLTVV.

In this sample, this clonotype turned up many times. V and J are TRBV19 and TRBJ2-1, with TRBD2 identical over 11 bases. CDR1 and CDR2 from the germline V gene are LNHDA and SQIVND (reference sequence). The CDR3 loop spans 16 amino acids. Trimming took 4 bases from V and 8 from J; bases not matched to a gene: 10. CDR3 nucleotide sequence: TGTGCCAGTAGTAATTCACTAGCGGGAGCTGGGTATGAGCAGTTCTTC. Protein product: CASSNSLAGAGYEQFF.

For this clonotype: One base away lies a much larger clone, so this may be a sequencing read error. CDR3: CAGRQGLAETGELFF. CDR3 in DNA: TGTGCCGGCAGACAGGGACTAGCGGAGACCGGGGAGCTGTTTTTT. This chain connects TRBV2 to TRBJ2-2, with 11 nucleotides matching TRBD2. The CDR3 is made up of 15 amino acids. CDR1 is SNHLY, CDR2 FYNNEI, per germline.

Ten or more counts support this clonotype. The rearrangement uses TRBV12-3 or TRBV12-4 and TRBJ2-7; weak D call: TRBD1 (6 bases). This CDR3 has 14 amino acids. The V end lost 5 bases, the J end lost 3 bases, and 14 bases lay between the germline ends. CDR3 DNA sequence: TGTGCCAGCAGTCCCACCGGACAGCGCTACGAGCAGTACTTC. Translated: CASSPTGQRYEQYF.

This clonotype was picked up many times. The chain recombines TRBV12-3 or TRBV12-4 with TRBJ2-4, with D possibly TRBD2 on 6 matching bases. V shed 7 bases and J shed 5 bases, with 21 bases lying between them. The CDR3 length is 16 residues. The CDR3 sequence is CASTDYSGEVENIQYF. As DNA, the CDR3 is TGTGCCAGCACCGATTATAGCGGAGAAGTAGAAAACATTCAGTACTTC.

This clonotype was counted at least ten times. The V gene is TRBV2, the J gene TRBJ2-5; the match to TRBD1 covers 8 bases. V lost 4 bases to trimming and J lost 7 bases; unmatched junction nucleotides: 8. This CDR3 comprises 14 residues. CDR1 is SNHLY and CDR2 is FYNNEI in the germline V gene. CDR3 in amino acids: CASSAGTGRVTQYF. The CDR3 region has the DNA TGTGCCAGCAGTGCCGGGACAGGAAGAGTGACCCAGTACTTC.

This clonotype showed up many times. The gene calls are TRBV27 and TRBJ1-2; D is uncertain. Germline loops: CDR1 MNHEY, CDR2 SMNVEV (reference sequence). Between the trimmed V and J ends, which lost 0 bases and 3 bases, there was a span of 8 bases. The CDR3 totals 14 residues. CDR3 residues: CASSLSRAYYGYTF. CDR3 DNA sequence: TGTGCCAGCAGTTTATCGCGAGCCTACTATGGCTACACCTTC.

V and J are TRBV20-1 and TRBJ1-1; D gene ambiguous. Looked up from germline, CDR1 is DFQATT and CDR2 is SNEGSKA (reference sequence). The V end lost 2 bases, the J end lost 0 bases, and 13 bases lay between the germline ends. The CDR3 sequence is 15 residues long. CDR3 sequence: CSARLTLAVNTEAFF. CDR3 coding DNA: TGCAGTGCTAGACTGACACTTGCGGTGAACACTGAAGCTTTCTTT.

This clonotype was detected ten times or more. The chain is built from TRBV29-1 and TRBJ2-1; 15 positions match TRBD2. Unmatched junction bases numbered 3, after V lost 6 bases and J lost 6 bases. The germline gives CDR1 SQVTM, CDR2 ANQGSEA. The CDR3 totals 14 residues. Here the CDR3 DNA reads TGCAGCGTGGGGGGACTAGCGGGAGGCAATGAGCAGTTCTTC. Translating it yields CSVGGLAGGNEQFF.

This clonotype appeared many times. The CDR3 DNA sequence: TGTGCCTGGACCCGACTAGGTGCCTACAATGAGCAGTTCTTC. It translates to CAWTRLGAYNEQFF. The chain links TRBV30 to TRBJ2-1; the D gene is possibly TRBD2 (6 bases). CDR3 length: 14 residues. Per the germline V gene, CDR1 is GTSNPN and CDR2 is SVGIG (reference sequence). Trimming took off 4 bases at V and 2 bases at J, with 12 bases between the two ends. Full variable domain (outside the CDR3, taken from reference TRBV30 and TRBJ2-1): SQTIHQWPATLVQPVGSPLSLECTVEGTSNPNLYWYRQAAGRGLQLLFYSVGIGQISSEVPQNLSASRPQDRQFILSSKKLLLSDSGFYLCAWTRLGAYNEQFFGPGTRLTVL.

The chain links TRBV20-1 to TRBJ1-2; the match to TRBD1 covers 11 bases. V lost 5 bases to trimming and J lost 7 bases; unmatched junction nucleotides: 12. Germline V gene sequence: CDR1 DFQATT, CDR2 SNEGSKA (reference sequence). The CDR3 covers 15 residues. CDR3 residues: CSASRTGGTWRGYTF. CDR3 sequence (DNA): TGCAGTGCTTCCAGGACAGGGGGCACTTGGCGTGGCTACACCTTC.

The chain employs TRBV14 and TRBJ2-1, with 9 bases aligning to TRBD2. CDR1 is SGHDN, CDR2 FVKESK, per germline. CDR3 size: 17 residues. V dropped 3 bases and J dropped 0; count of bases not matched to a gene: 6. The CDR3 DNA is TGTGCCAGCAGCCATGGGACTAGCAGAAGCTCCTACAATGAGCAGTTCTTC. It specifies CASSHGTSRSSYNEQFF.

On this clonotype: This may stem from a read error, because a much larger clone lies one nucleotide away. The chain links TRBV11-3 to TRBJ2-3; D uncertain. The CDR3 sequence is 14 residues long. Per the germline V gene, CDR1 is SGHNT and CDR2 is YENEEA. In nucleotides, the CDR3 is TGTGCCAGCAGCGATCCGGTCAACACAGATACGGAGTATTTT. Translation: CASSDPVNTDTEYF.

This clonotype appeared a single time. This sequence joins TRBV18 and TRBJ2-1; maybe TRBD2 (6 bases). The V end was cut by 6 bases, the J end by 8 bases, with 14 bases between. The CDR3 length is 13 residues. The germline V gene encodes CDR1 KGHSH and CDR2 LQKENI. The CDR3 DNA sequence: TGTGCCAGCTCGCCGGCTAGCGACCATGAGCAGTTCTTC. It yields the protein CASSPASDHEQFF.

This clonotype was detected only once. This chain links TRBV12-3 or TRBV12-4 with TRBJ1-2; tentatively, D is TRBD1 (6 bases). CDR3 length: 11 amino acids. Trimming cost V 6 bases and J 8 bases, with 10 bases left between them. In DNA form, the CDR3 reads TGTGCCAGCAGAGCCGGGACAGGCTACACCTTC. Residues: CASRAGTGYTF.